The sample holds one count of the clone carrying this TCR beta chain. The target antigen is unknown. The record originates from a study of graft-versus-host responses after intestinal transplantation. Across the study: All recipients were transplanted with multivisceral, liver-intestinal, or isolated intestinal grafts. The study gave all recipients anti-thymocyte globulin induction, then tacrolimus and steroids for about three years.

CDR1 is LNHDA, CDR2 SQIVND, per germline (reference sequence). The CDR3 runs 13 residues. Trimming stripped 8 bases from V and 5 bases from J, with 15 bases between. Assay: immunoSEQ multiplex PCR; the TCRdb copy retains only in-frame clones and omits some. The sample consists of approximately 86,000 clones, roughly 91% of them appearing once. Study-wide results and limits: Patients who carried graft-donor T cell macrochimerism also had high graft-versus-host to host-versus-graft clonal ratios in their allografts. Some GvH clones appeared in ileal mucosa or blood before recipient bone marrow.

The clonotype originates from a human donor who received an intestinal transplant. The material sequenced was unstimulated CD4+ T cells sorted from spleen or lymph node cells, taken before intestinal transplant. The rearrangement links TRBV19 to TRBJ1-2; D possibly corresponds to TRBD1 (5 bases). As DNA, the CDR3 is TGTGCCAGTGGACTAGCAGGGAGTTATGGCTACACCTTC. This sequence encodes CASGLAGSYGYTF.